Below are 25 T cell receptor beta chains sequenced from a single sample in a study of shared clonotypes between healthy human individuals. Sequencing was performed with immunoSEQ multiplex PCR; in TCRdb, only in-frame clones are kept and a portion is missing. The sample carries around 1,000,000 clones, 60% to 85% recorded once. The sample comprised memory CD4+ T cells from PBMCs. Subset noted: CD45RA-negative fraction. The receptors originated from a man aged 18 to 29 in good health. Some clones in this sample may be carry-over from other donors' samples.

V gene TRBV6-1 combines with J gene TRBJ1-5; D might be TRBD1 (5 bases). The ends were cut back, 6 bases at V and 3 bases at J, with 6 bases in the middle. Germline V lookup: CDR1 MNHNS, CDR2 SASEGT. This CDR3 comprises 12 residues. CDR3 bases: TGTGCCAGCAGCAGGGACAATCAGCCCCAGCATTTT. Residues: CASSRDNQPQHF.

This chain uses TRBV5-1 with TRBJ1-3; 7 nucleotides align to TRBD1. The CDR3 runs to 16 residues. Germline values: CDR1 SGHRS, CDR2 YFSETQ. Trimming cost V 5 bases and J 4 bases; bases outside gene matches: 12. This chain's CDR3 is CASRPGGGATGNTIYF. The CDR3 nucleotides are TGCGCCAGCAGACCTGGAGGGGGCGCAACGGGAAACACCATATATTTT.

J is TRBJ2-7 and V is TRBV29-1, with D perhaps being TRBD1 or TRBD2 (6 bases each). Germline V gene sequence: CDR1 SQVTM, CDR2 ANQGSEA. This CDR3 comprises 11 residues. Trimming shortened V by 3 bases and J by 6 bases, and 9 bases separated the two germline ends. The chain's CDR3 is CSVEGGSEQYF. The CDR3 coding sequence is TGCAGCGTTGAGGGGGGCAGCGAGCAGTACTTC.

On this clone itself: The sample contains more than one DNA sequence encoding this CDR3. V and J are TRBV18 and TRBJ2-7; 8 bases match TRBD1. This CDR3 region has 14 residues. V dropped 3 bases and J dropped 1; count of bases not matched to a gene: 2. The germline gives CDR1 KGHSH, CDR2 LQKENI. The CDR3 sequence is CASSPDRASYEQYF. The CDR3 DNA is TGTGCCAGCTCACCGGACAGGGCTTCCTACGAGCAGTACTTC. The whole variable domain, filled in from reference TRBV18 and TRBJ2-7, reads NAGVMQNPRHLVRRRGQEARLRCSPMKGHSHVYWYRQLPEEGLKFMVYLQKENIIDESGMPKERFSAEFPKEGPSILRIQQVVRGDSAAYFCASSPDRASYEQYFGPGTRLTVT.

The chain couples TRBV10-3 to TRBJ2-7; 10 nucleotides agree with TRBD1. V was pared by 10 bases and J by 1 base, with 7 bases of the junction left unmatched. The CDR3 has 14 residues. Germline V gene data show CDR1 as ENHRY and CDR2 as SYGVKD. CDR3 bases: TGTGCCAGCAAAGGACAGGGGGATTCCTACGAGCAGTACTTC. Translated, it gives CASKGQGDSYEQYF.

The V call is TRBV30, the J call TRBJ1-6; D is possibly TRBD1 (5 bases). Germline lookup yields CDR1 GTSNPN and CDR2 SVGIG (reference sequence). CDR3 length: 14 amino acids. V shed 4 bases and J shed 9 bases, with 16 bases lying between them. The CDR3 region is CAWKEGSGVSPLHF. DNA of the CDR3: TGTGCCTGGAAGGAGGGGAGCGGGGTTTCACCCCTCCACTTT.

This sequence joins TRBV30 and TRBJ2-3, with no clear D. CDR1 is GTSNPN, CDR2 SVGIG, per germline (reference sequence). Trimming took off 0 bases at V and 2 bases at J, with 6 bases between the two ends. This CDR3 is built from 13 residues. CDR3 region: CAWSVGYTDTQYF. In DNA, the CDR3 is TGTGCCTGGAGTGTAGGGTACACAGATACGCAGTATTTT.

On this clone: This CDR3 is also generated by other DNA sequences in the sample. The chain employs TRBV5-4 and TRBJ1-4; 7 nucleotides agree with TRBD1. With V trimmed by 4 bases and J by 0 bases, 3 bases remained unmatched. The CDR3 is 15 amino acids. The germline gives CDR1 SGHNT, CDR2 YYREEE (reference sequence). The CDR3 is CASSSTGATNEKLFF. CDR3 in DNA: TGTGCCAGCAGCAGTACAGGGGCAACTAATGAAAAACTGTTTTTT. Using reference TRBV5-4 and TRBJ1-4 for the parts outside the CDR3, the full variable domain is ETGVTQSPTHLIKTRGQQVTLRCSSQSGHNTVSWYQQALGQGPQFIFQYYREEENGRGNFPPRFSGLQFPNYSSELNVNALELDDSALYLCASSSTGATNEKLFFGSGTQLSVL.

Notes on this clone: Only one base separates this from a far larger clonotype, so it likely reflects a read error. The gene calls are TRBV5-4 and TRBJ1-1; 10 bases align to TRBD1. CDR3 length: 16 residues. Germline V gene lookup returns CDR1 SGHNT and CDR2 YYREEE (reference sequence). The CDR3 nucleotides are TGTGCCGGCAGCTTGGGGACAGGGGTTGAGGACACTGAAGCTTTCTTT. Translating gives CAGSLGTGVEDTEAFF.

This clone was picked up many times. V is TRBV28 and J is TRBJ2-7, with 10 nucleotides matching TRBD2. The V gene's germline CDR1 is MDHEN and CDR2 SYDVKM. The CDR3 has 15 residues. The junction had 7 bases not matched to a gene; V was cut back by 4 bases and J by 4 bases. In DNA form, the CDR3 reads TGTGCCAGCAGTTACAGCGGGAGGGCCCGGTACGAGCAGTACTTC. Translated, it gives CASSYSGRARYEQYF.

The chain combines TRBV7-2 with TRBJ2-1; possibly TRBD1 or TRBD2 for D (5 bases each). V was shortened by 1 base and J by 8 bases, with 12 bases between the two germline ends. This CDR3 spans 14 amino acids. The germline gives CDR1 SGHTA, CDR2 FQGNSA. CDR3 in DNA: TGTGCCAGCAGCTTAGGGGACGTAGTCGATGAGCAGTTCTTC. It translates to CASSLGDVVDEQFF.

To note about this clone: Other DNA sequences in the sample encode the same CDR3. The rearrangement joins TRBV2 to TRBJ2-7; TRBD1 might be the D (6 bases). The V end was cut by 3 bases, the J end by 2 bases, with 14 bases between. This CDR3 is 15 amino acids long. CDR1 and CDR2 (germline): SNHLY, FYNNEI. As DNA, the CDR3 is TGTGCCAGCAGTGAGGTGGCAGGGGCTCCCTACGAGCAGTACTTC. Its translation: CASSEVAGAPYEQYF.

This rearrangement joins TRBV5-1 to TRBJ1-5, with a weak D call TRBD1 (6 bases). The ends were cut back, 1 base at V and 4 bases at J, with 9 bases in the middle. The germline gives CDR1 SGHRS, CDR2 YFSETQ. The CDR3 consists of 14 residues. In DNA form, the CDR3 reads TGCGCCAGCAGCTTGTCAGGGGTGAATCAGCCCCAGCATTTT. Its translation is CASSLSGVNQPQHF.

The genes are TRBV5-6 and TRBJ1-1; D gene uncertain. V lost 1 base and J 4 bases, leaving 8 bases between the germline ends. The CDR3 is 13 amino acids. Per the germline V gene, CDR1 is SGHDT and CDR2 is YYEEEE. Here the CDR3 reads CASSLIGGTEAFF. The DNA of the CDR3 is TGTGCCAGCAGCTTGATAGGCGGCACTGAAGCTTTCTTT.

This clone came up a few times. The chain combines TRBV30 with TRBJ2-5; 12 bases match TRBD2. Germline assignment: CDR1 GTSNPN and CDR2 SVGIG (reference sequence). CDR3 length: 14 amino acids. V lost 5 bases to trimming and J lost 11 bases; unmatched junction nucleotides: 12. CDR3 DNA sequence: TGTGCCTGGTCGTCTGGTCTAGCGGGAGGGGAGCAGTACTTC. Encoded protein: CAWSSGLAGGEQYF.

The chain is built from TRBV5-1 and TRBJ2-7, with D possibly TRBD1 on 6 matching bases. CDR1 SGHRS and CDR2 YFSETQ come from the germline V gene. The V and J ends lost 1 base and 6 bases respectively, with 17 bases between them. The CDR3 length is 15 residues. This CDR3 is CASSLSGYRVGEQYF. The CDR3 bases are TGCGCCAGCAGCTTGTCGGGGTACAGGGTTGGCGAGCAGTACTTC. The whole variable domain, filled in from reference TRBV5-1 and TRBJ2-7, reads KAGVTQTPRYLIKTRGQQVTLSCSPISGHRSVSWYQQTPGQGLQFLFEYFSETQRNKGNFPGRFSGRQFSNSRSEMNVSTLELGDSALYLCASSLSGYRVGEQYFGPGTRLTVT.

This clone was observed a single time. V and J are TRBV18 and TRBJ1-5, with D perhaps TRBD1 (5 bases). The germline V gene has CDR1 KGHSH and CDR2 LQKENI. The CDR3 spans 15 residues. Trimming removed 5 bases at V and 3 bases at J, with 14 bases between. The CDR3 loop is CASSDQGSPNQPQHF. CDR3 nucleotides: TGTGCCAGCTCAGATCAGGGTTCCCCCAATCAGCCCCAGCATTTT.

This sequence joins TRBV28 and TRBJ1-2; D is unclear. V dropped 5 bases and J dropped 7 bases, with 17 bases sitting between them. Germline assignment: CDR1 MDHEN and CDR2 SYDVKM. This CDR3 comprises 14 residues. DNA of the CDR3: TGTGCCAGCAGTACCATCGCCTCGGGCGGTGGCTACACCTTC. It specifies CASSTIASGGGYTF.

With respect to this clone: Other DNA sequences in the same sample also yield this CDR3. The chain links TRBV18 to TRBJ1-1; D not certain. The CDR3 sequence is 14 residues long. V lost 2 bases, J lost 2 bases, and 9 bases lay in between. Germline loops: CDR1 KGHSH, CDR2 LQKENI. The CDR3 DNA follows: TGTGCCAGCTCACCAAACAGAGGAAACACTGAAGCTTTCTTT. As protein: CASSPNRGNTEAFF.

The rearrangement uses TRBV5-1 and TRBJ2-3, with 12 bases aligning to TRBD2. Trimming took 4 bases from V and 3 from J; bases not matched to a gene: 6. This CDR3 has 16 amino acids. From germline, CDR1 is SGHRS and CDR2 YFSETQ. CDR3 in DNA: TGCGCCAGCAGCCAAACGACTAGCGGGAGAACAGATACGCAGTATTTT. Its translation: CASSQTTSGRTDTQYF. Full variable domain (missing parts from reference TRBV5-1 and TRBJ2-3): KAGVTQTPRYLIKTRGQQVTLSCSPISGHRSVSWYQQTPGQGLQFLFEYFSETQRNKGNFPGRFSGRQFSNSRSEMNVSTLELGDSALYLCASSQTTSGRTDTQYFGPGTRLTVL.

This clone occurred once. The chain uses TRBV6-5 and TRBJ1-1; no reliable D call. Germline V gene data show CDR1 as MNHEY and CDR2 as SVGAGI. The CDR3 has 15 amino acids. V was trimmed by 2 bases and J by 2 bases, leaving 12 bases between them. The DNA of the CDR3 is TGTGCCAGCAGTTACCCGGGAGGGCCCAACACTGAAGCTTTCTTT. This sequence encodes CASSYPGGPNTEAFF.

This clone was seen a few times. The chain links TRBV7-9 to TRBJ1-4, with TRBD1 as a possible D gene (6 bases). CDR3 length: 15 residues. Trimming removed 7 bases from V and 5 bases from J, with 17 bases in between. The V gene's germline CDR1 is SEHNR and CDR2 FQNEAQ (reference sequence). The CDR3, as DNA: TGTGCCAGCACCGTAGGGGGGCAGGCCAATGAAAAACTGTTTTTT. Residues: CASTVGGQANEKLFF. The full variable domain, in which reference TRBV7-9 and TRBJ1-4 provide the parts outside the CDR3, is DTGVSQNPRHKITKRGQNVTFRCDPISEHNRLYWYRQTLGQGPEFLTYFQNEAQLEKSRLLSDRFSAERPKGSFSTLEIQRTEQGDSAMYLCASTVGGQANEKLFFGSGTQLSVL.

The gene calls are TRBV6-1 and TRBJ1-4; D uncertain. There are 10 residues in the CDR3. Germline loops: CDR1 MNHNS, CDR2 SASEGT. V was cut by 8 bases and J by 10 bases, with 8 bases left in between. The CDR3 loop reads CASGNRKLFF. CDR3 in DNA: TGTGCCAGCGGGAACAGAAAACTGTTTTTT.

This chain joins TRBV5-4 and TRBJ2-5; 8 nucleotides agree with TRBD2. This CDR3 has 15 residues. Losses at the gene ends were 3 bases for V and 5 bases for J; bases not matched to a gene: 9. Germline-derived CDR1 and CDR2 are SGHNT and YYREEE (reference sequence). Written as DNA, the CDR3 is TGTGCCAGCAGCTCGCCGGGAGGGGCCCGGGAGACCCAGTACTTC. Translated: CASSSPGGARETQYF.

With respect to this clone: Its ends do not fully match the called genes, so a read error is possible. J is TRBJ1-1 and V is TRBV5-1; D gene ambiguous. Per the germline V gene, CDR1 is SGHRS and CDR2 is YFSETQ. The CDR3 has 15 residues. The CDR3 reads CASSLDRLVNAEAFF. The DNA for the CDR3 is TGCGCCAGCAGCTTGGACAGACTGGTGAACGCTGAAGCCTTCTTT.